The T cell receptor (beta chain) under discussion was sequenced for a study of shared T cell receptors in the human thymus. Profiling relied on immunoSEQ multiplex PCR, and the TCRdb table lists in-frame clones only, not all of them. The table includes hundreds of thousands of clones, 95% detected once. Germline CDR1 MDHEN, CDR2 SYDVKM. Trimming shortened V by 6 bases and J by 2 bases, and 18 bases separated the two germline ends. The CDR3 loop spans 16 amino acids. The sequenced sample consisted of thymocytes. The chain is built from TRBV28 and TRBJ2-3, with a possible D match to TRBD2 (5 bases). The source is a human donor. The CDR3 nucleotides read TGTGCCAGCAGCACCAGCGGAAAACCCCACACAGATACGCAGTATTTT. The encoded protein is CASSTSGKPHTDTQYF.